This TCR beta chain was identified during a study of PD-L1 blockade in urothelial cancer. Study-level information: Across blood samples, T cells had a median count of about 150,000.

This table comes from immunoSEQ multiplex PCR, and its TCRdb copy is limited to in-frame clones, with some not included. The sample includes 100,000 to 150,000 clones, about 82% of them seen just once. Time point in this sample: peripheral blood 6 weeks after treatment start. Trimming took off 0 bases at V and 2 bases at J, with 14 bases between the two ends. This CDR3 comprises 15 residues. The germline V gene encodes CDR1 GTSNPN and CDR2 SVGIG (reference sequence). As concerns this clone: What it binds is not known.

The study's findings and limits: TCR clonality was measured in pretreatment peripheral blood. Clonality below the median predicted better survival.

This TCR derives from a man aged 45-65 years with urothelial cancer. This chain connects TRBV30 to TRBJ2-7; possible D gene TRBD1, 6 bases. This sample comprised PBMCs, obtained around atezolizumab (anti-PD-L1) treatment. CDR3 amino acids: CAWSVAGRGPYEQYF. The CDR3 DNA sequence: TGTGCCTGGAGTGTTGCAGGCAGGGGCCCCTACGAGCAGTACTTC.